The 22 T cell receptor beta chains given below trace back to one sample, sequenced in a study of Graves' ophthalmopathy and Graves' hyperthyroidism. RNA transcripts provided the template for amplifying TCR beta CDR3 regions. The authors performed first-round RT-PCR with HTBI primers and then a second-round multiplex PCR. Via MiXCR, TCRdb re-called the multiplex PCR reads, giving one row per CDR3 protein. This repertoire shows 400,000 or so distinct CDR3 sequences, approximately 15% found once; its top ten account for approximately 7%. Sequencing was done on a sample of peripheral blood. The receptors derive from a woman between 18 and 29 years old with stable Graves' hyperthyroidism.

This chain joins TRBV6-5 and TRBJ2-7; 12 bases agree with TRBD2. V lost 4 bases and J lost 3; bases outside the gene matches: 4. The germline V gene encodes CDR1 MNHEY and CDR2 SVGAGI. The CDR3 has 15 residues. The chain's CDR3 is CASSFGTSGYYEQYF. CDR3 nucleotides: TGTGCCAGCAGTTTTGGGACTAGCGGGTACTACGAGCAGTACTTC.

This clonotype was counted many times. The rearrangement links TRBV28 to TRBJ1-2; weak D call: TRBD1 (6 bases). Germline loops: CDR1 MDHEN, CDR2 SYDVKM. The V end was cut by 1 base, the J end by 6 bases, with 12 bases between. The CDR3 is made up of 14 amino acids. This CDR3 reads CASSLSGGADGYTF. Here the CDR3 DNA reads TGTGCCAGCAGTTTATCCGGGGGCGCTGATGGCTACACCTTC.

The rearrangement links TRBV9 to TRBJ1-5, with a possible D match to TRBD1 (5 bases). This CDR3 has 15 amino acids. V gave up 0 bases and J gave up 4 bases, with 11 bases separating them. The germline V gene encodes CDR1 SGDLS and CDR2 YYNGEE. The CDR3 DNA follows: TGTGCCAGCAGCGTAGGGGGGGAGAGAAATCAGCCCCAGCATTTT. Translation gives CASSVGGERNQPQHF.

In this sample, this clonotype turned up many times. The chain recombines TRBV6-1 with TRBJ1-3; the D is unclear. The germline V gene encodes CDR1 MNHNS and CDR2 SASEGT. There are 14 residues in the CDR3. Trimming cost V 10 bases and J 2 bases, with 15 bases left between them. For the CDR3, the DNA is TGTGCCACCCTAAGCGGAGGCCCTGGAAACACCATATATTTT. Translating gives CATLSGGPGNTIYF.

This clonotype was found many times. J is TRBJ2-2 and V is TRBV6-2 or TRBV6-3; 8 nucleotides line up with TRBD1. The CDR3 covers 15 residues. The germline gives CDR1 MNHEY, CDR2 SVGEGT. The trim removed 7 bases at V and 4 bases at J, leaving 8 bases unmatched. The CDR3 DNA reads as TGTGCCAGCAAGGGACAGGCGGTCTTCACCGGGGAGCTGTTTTTT. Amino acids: CASKGQAVFTGELFF.

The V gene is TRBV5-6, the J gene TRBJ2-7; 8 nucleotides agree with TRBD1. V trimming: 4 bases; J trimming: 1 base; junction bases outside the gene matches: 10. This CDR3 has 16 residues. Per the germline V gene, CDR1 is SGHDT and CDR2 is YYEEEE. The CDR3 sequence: CASSLIGQGPSYEQYF. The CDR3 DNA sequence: TGTGCCAGCAGCCTGATTGGACAGGGACCATCCTACGAGCAGTACTTC.

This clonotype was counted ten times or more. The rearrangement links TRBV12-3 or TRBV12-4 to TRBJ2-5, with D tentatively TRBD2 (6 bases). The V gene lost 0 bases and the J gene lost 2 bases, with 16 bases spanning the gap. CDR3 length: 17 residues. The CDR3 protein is CASSLARPGLRQETQYF. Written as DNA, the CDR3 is TGTGCCAGCAGTTTAGCCCGCCCGGGACTCCGGCAAGAGACCCAGTACTTC.

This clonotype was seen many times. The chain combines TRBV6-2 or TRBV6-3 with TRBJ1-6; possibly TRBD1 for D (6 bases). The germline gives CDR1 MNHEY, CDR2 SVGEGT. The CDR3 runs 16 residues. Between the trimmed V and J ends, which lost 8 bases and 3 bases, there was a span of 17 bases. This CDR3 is CASGSTGLHYNSPLHF. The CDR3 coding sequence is TGTGCCAGCGGTTCGACAGGTTTACACTATAATTCACCCCTCCACTTT.

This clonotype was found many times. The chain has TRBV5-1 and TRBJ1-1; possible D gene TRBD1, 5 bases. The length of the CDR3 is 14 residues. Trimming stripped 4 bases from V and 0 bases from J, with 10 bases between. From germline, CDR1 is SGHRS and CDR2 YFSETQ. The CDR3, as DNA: TGCGCCAGCAGCCCGACGACAGTGAACACTGAAGCTTTCTTT. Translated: CASSPTTVNTEAFF.

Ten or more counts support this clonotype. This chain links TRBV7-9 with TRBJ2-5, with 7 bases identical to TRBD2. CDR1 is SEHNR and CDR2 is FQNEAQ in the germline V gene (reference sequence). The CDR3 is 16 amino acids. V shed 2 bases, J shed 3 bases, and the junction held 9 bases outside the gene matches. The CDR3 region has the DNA TGTGCCAGCAGCTTACATACGGGACTACTCAAAGAGACCCAGTACTTC. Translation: CASSLHTGLLKETQYF.

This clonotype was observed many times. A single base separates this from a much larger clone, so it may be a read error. CDR3 protein: CASSLASNCGYTF. CDR3 sequence (DNA): TGTGCCAGCAGCCTTGCATCTAACTGTGGCTACACCTTC. This chain joins TRBV7-3 and TRBJ1-2, with no clear D. The CDR3 spans 13 residues. Germline V CDR1 and CDR2: SGHTA, FQGTGA.

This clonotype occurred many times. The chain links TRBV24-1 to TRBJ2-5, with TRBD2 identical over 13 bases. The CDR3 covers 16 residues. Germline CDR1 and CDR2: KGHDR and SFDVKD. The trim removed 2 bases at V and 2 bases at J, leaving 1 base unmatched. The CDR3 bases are TGTGCCACCAGTGATTCGACTAGCGGGGGGCAAGAGACCCAGTACTTC. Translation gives CATSDSTSGGQETQYF.

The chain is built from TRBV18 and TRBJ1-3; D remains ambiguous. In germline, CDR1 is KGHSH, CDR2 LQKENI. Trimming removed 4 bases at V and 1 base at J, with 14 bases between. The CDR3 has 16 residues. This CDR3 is CASSRRMPSSGNTIYF. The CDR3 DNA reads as TGTGCCAGCTCACGCAGGATGCCGAGTTCTGGAAACACCATATATTTT.

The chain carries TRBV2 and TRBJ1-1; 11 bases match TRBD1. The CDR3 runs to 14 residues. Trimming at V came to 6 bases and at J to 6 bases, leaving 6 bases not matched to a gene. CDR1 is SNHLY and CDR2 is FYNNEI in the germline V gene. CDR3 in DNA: TGTGCCAGCAGCCGGGACAGGGGGTACGCTGAAGCTTTCTTT. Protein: CASSRDRGYAEAFF.

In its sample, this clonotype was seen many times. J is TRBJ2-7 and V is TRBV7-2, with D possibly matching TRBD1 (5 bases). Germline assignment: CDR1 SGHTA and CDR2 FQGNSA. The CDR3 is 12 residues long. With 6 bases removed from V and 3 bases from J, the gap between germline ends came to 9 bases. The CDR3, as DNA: TGTGCCAGCAGTCAGGGTATCTACGAGCAGTACTTC. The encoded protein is CASSQGIYEQYF.

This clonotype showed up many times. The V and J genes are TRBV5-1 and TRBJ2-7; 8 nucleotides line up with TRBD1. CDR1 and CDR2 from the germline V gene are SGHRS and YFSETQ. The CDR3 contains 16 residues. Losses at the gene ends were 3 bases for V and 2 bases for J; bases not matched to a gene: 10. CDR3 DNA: TGCGCCAGCAGCTCTCAGGGGGCGACGGGTGCCTACGAGCAGTACTTC. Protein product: CASSSQGATGAYEQYF.

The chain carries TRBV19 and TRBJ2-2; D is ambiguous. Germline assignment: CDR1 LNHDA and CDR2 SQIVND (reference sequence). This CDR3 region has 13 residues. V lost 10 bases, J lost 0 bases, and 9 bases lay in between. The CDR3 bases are TGTGCCACTGCCCCCACGAACACCGGGGAGCTGTTTTTT. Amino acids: CATAPTNTGELFF.

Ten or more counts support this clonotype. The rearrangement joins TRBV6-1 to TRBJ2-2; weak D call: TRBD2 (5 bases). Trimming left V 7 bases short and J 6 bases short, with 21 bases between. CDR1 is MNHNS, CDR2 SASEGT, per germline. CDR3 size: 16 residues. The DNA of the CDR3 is TGTGCCAGCATGAGCCCCGACTTACGCGGGCCCGGGGAGCTGTTTTTT. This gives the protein CASMSPDLRGPGELFF.

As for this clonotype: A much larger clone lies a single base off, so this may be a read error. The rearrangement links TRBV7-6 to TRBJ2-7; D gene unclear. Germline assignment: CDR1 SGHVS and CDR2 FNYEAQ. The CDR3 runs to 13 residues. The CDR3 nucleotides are TGTGCCAGCAGCTCTAAGGAAGGGTCAAGTCAGCACTTC. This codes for CASSSKEGSSQHF.

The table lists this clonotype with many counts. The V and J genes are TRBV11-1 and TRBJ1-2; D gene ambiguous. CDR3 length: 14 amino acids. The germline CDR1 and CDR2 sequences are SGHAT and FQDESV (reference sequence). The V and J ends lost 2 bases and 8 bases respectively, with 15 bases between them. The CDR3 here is CASSLRQPQSGYTF. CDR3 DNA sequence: TGTGCCAGCAGCTTAAGACAACCACAGAGCGGCTACACCTTC.

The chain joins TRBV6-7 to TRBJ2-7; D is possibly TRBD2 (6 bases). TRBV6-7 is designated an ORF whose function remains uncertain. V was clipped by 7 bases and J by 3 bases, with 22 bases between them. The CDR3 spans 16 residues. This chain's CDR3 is CASTPISGTCGYEQYF. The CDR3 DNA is TGTGCCAGCACTCCCATATCCGGGACTTGCGGCTACGAGCAGTACTTC.

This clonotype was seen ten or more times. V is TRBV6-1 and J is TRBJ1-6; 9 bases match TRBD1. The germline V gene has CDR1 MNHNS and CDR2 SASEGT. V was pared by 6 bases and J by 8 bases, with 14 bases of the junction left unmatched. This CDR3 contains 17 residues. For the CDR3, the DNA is TGTGCCAGCAGGACCGGGACAGGGAATTTGTCCCATTCACCCCTCCACTTT. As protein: CASRTGTGNLSHSPLHF.